Listed below are T cell receptor beta chains from one sample, sequenced in a study of cytomegalovirus exposure and HLA in healthy donors. Only in-frame clones appear in the TCRdb table, and some are missing; sequencing was by immunoSEQ multiplex PCR. The sample has about 150,000 clones; approximately 82% are singletons. Sequenced: PBMCs. The receptor set was obtained from a woman aged 45-65 years in good health and CMV-seropositive. Each CDR3 is given with its conserved first and last residue. The D gene is left open where the match is weak. Clone size is not always given. Where it is, it says once, few, many or a class for expanded clones.

D	V	J	size	DNA	CDR3
TRBD1	TRBV5-1	TRBJ2-1	-	TGCGCCAGCAGCTTTGGGACAGGGGGCTATGAGCAGTTCTTC	CASSFGTGGYEQFF
TRBD1	TRBV5-1	TRBJ2-2	-	TGCGCCAGCAGCTTCACAGGGGGCGACACCGGGGAGCTGTTTTTT	CASSFTGGDTGELFF
TRBD2	TRBV4-2	TRBJ2-1	-	TGTGCCAGCAGCCAAGAGGCTAGCGGGGGGAGGGGTGAGCAGTTCTTC	CASSQEASGGRGEQFF
TRBD1	TRBV6-6	TRBJ1-5	-	TGTGCCAACTCAGGGGGCAGCGCTCAGCCCCAGCATTTT	CANSGGSAQPQHF
-	TRBV30	TRBJ1-4	-	TGTGCCTGGAATACTGAGAATGAAAAACTGTTTTTT	CAWNTENEKLFF
TRBD2	TRBV9	TRBJ2-1	-	TGTGCCAGCAGCGTACGACTAGCGGGGGGGCCCGATGAGCAGTTCTTC	CASSVRLAGGPDEQFF
-	TRBV2	TRBJ1-3	-	TGTGCCAGCAGTGAAGTGCGCGGTTTAAGCTCTGGAAACACCATATATTTT	CASSEVRGLSSGNTIYF
TRBD2	TRBV29-1	TRBJ2-7	-	TGCAGCGTTGGGGGAGGGAACTACTACGAGCAGTACTTC	CSVGGGNYYEQYF
-	TRBV27	TRBJ2-2	-	TGTGCCAGCAGTTTAGAGGGTATAGGATCCGGGGAGCTGTTTTTT	CASSLEGIGSGELFF
-	TRBV19	TRBJ2-1	-	TGTGCCAGTAGTATGCCAGGGGCCTACAATGAGCAGTTCTTC	CASSMPGAYNEQFF
-	TRBV5-1	TRBJ1-4	-	TGCGCCAGCAGCTTCGGCGGAGCTAATGAAAAACTGTTTTTT	CASSFGGANEKLFF
-	TRBV29-1	TRBJ1-2	-	TGCAGCGTTGAAGATCGACAGACCAATGGCTACACCTTC	CSVEDRQTNGYTF
-	TRBV11-2	TRBJ2-3	-	TGTGCCAGCAGCGCAGGTCCAGGGGTCAGCACAGATACGCAGTATTTT	CASSAGPGVSTDTQYF
TRBD1	TRBV18	TRBJ1-1	-	TGTGCCAGCACACAGGACAGGAGGAACACTGAAGCTTTCTTT	CASTQDRRNTEAFF
-	TRBV27	TRBJ2-5	-	TGTGCCAGCAGTTTTCTCAACAACCAAGAGACCCAGTACTTC	CASSFLNNQETQYF
-	TRBV7-9	TRBJ2-7	-	TGTGCCAGCAGCCACAACACCTACGAGCAGTACTTC	CASSHNTYEQYF
TRBD2	TRBV7-2	TRBJ2-7	-	TGTGCCAGCAGCTTGAGGTCGGGGGGTAGGGAGCAGTACTTC	CASSLRSGGREQYF
TRBD1	TRBV29-1	TRBJ1-2	-	TGCAGCGTTGTAATCCAGGGGGCAGCCTATGGCTACACCTTC	CSVVIQGAAYGYTF
-	TRBV11-2	TRBJ1-1	-	TGTGCCAGCAGCTTAGCGGGGAGCCACGGAGGAGCTTTCTTT	CASSLAGSHGGAFF
TRBD1	TRBV28	TRBJ1-6	-	TGTGCCAGCAGTTTACTAGGACAGGGAGTTAGTTCACCCCTCCACTTT	CASSLLGQGVSSPLHF
-	TRBV19	TRBJ2-5	-	TGTGCCAGTAGTCCCCGGGCGGGCCAAGAGACCCAGTACTTC	CASSPRAGQETQYF
TRBD2	TRBV10-3	TRBJ2-1	few	TGTGCCATCAGTTCTACTCGGACTAGCGGGGGGGGTCACAATGAGCAGTTCTTC	CAISSTRTSGGGHNEQFF
-	TRBV27	TRBJ1-5	few	TGTGCCAGCAGTTTATCCCCGGGGGGGAATCAGCCCCAGCATTTT	CASSLSPGGNQPQHF
-	TRBV7-2	TRBJ1-1	-	TGTGCCAGCAGCTTAGCGCTTTCCAGAGAAGCTTTCTTT	CASSLALSREAFF
TRBD2	TRBV7-6	TRBJ2-1	-	TGTGCCAGCAGCTATAGGGGACTAGCGGGGGACAATGAGCAGTTCTTC	CASSYRGLAGDNEQFF
-	TRBV9	TRBJ2-1	-	TGTGCCAGCAGCGTAGCCCGGAGCTCCTACAATGAGCAGTTCTTC	CASSVARSSYNEQFF
-	TRBV7-2	TRBJ1-1	-	TGTGCCAGCAGCCAAGCACAGGGTGGAGCTTTCTTT	CASSQAQGGAFF
-	TRBV6-1	TRBJ2-7	-	TGTGCCAGCAGTGAAGTAGCCTACGAGCAGTACTTC	CASSEVAYEQYF
-	TRBV5-1	TRBJ2-2	-	TGCGCCAGCAGCTTGGACGGAGGGAGGAACACCGGGGAGCTGTTTTTT	CASSLDGGRNTGELFF
-	TRBV29-1	TRBJ2-3	-	TGCAGCGTTGAGACAGGAGATTATACGCAGTATTTT	CSVETGDYTQYF
TRBD2	TRBV5-1	TRBJ2-3	-	TGCGCCAGCAGCTTGGCAACTGGGACTAGCGGGGCCGCTAGCACAGATACGCAGTATTTT	CASSLATGTSGAASTDTQYF
TRBD1	TRBV5-1	TRBJ2-7	-	TGCGCCAGCAGCCCGGGACAGGGGTTCGACGAGCAGTACTTC	CASSPGQGFDEQYF
-	TRBV27	TRBJ2-7	-	TGTGCCAGCAGTTTATCAGTGACAGCCTACGAGCAGTACTTC	CASSLSVTAYEQYF
-	TRBV9	TRBJ2-1	-	TGTGCCAGCAGTCCTCGGACTGCCGACTCCTACAATGAGCAGTTCTTC	CASSPRTADSYNEQFF
TRBD2	TRBV4-3	TRBJ2-7	-	TGCGCCAGCAGCCAAGATGCGGGGGGACCCTACGAGCAGTACTTC	CASSQDAGGPYEQYF
TRBD2	TRBV29-1	TRBJ2-1	-	TGCAGCGTTGAGTCGAGACTAGCGGGGGGGTCCTACAATGAGCAGTTCTTC	CSVESRLAGGSYNEQFF
TRBD1	TRBV19	TRBJ2-2	-	TGTGCCAGCGAGGGTCCGGGACAGGGAAGAACCGGGGAGCTGTTTTTT	CASEGPGQGRTGELFF
TRBD1	TRBV4-1	TRBJ1-1	-	TGCGCCAGCAGCCAATGGACAGGGATGAACACTGAAGCTTTCTTT	CASSQWTGMNTEAFF
-	TRBV10-3	TRBJ2-7	-	TGTGCCATCAGTGAGCCAAGCAACGAGCAGTACTTC	CAISEPSNEQYF
-	TRBV6-1	TRBJ1-1	-	TGTGCCAGCAGAAACGGTAGGAACACTGAAGCTTTCTTT	CASRNGRNTEAFF
TRBD2	TRBV5-6	TRBJ2-7	-	TGTGCCAGCAGCTTGGGGCCCCTGGCTAGCGGGGGCCCCCCCGAGCAGTACTTC	CASSLGPLASGGPPEQYF
-	TRBV7-2	TRBJ1-1	-	TGTGCCATCCCGCAGGCTGAAGCTTTCTTT	CAIPQAEAFF
TRBD1	TRBV5-1	TRBJ1-2	-	TGCGCCAGCAGCTTGGGGGGCCGGGACAGGGGACCAAATCAGGGGTTCTATGGCTACACCTTC	CASSLGGRDRGPNQGFYGYTF
-	TRBV19	TRBJ1-2	-	TGTGCCAGTACTGCAGGGGAGTATGGCTACACCTTC	CASTAGEYGYTF
-	TRBV5-4	TRBJ2-1	-	TGTGCCAGCAGCCATGGGGCAGTCTCCTACAATGAGCAGTTCTTC	CASSHGAVSYNEQFF
-	TRBV9	TRBJ1-2	-	TGTGCCAGCGGGACTCCTAGGTATGGCTACACCTTC	CASGTPRYGYTF
-	TRBV7-9	TRBJ1-2	-	TGTGCCAGCGAGACTGGGGGGGCATATGGCTACACCTTC	CASETGGAYGYTF
TRBD2	TRBV7-9	TRBJ2-5	-	TGTTCCAGCAGCTTTGGGTCCCCTAGCGGGGTGACCCAGTACTTC	CSSSFGSPSGVTQYF
-	TRBV4-3	TRBJ1-4	-	TGCGCCAGCAGCCAAGTCGAGGGAGAAAAACTGTTTTTT	CASSQVEGEKLFF
-	TRBV14	TRBJ2-7	-	TGTGCCAGCAGCCAAGTCGGGATTGGGTACGAGCAGTACTTC	CASSQVGIGYEQYF
-	TRBV5-6	TRBJ2-7	-	TGTGCCAGCAAAGTTGGCACCGGGGGGCGAAACGAGCAGTACTTC	CASKVGTGGRNEQYF
-	TRBV2	TRBJ1-5	-	TGTGCCAGCAGTGAGGAGGATCAGGCCCAGCATTTT	CASSEEDQAQHF
-	TRBV18	TRBJ1-1	-	TGTGCCAGCTCCCATGGACAGAACACTGAAGCTTTCTTT	CASSHGQNTEAFF
-	TRBV6-1	TRBJ2-3	-	TGTGCCAGCAGTGATTCTCTGACTACCCTCCCAGTAGCAGATACGCAGTATTTT	CASSDSLTTLPVADTQYF
-	TRBV5-1	TRBJ2-7	-	TGCGCCAGCAGCTTGGATGGGGCTTCCTACGAGCAGTACTTC	CASSLDGASYEQYF
-	TRBV27	TRBJ2-5	-	TGTGCCAGCAGTTTATTACGAGAAGAGACCCAGTACTTC	CASSLLREETQYF
-	TRBV5-1	TRBJ2-3	few	TGCGCCAGCACCCCGGCGGACAACACAGATACGCAGTATTTT	CASTPADNTDTQYF
TRBD1	TRBV19	TRBJ1-3	-	TGTGCCAGTAGTATCCGACAGGGGTCTGGAAACACCATATATTTT	CASSIRQGSGNTIYF
TRBD1	TRBV5-6	TRBJ1-3	-	TGTGCCAGCAGCCGACAGGGCTCTGGAAACACCATATATTTT	CASSRQGSGNTIYF